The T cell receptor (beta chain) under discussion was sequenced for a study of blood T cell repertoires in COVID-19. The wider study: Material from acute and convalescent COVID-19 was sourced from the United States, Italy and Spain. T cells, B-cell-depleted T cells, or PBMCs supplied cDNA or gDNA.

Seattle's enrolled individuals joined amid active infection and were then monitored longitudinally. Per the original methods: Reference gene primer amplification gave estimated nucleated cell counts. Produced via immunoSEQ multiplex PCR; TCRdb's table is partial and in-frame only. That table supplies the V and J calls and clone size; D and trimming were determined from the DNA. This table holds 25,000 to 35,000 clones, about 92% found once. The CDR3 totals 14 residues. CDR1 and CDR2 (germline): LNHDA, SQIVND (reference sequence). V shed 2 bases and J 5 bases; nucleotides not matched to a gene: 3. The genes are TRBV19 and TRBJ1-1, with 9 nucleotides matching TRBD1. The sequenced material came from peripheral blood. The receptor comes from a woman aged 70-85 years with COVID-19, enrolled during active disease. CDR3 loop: CASSINRGQTEAFF. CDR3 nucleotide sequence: TGTGCCAGTAGTATAAACAGGGGGCAGACTGAAGCTTTCTTT.